Below, 23 T cell receptor beta chains from the same sample are listed, as sequenced in a study of blood T cell repertoires in COVID-19. Here immunoSEQ multiplex PCR was the method, and the copy in TCRdb shows in-frame clones only, minus some. The table has around 130,000 clones, more than 80% seen once; the top ten hold about 29%. The material sequenced was peripheral blood. These receptors were taken from a man in his sixties or seventies with active or convalescent COVID-19.

The chain joins TRBV27 to TRBJ1-5, with 8 bases aligning to TRBD1. Germline assignment: CDR1 MNHEY and CDR2 SMNVEV (reference sequence). This CDR3 spans 14 amino acids. With 6 bases clipped from V and 1 base from J, the junction kept 2 bases outside the gene matches. CDR3 in amino acids: CASSRQGSNQPQHF. The CDR3 nucleotides read TGTGCCAGCAGCAGACAGGGGAGCAATCAGCCCCAGCATTTT.

This sequence joins TRBV4-1 and TRBJ2-3, with D possibly TRBD2 on 6 matching bases. Trimming took 3 bases from V and 1 from J, leaving 8 bases between them. This CDR3 comprises 14 residues. Germline CDR1 is MGHRA and CDR2 is YSYEKL. The CDR3 DNA is TGCGCCAGCAGCCATCCGGGGGGCACAGATACGCAGTATTTT. This translates into CASSHPGGTDTQYF.

The chain joins TRBV7-8 to TRBJ1-5; 9 bases map to TRBD1. The V gene's germline CDR1 is SGHVS and CDR2 FQNEAQ. This CDR3 region has 17 residues. The J segment lost 3 bases and the V segment lost 3 bases, leaving 9 bases of the junction unmatched. CDR3 nucleotides: TGTGCCAGCAGCTTGGGGACAGGGACGTCAACCAATCAGCCCCAGCATTTT. Encoded protein: CASSLGTGTSTNQPQHF.

This clone came up a few times. This chain connects TRBV12-3 or TRBV12-4 to TRBJ1-1, with 7 nucleotides matching TRBD1. The CDR3 extends over 12 amino acids. The V and J ends lost 3 bases and 7 bases, in that order; junction bases with no gene match: 2. The CDR3 bases are TGTGCCAGCAGTTTTGGACAGGTTGAAGCTTTCTTT. As protein: CASSFGQVEAFF.

This chain links TRBV6-5 with TRBJ2-2; tentative D call: TRBD1 (6 bases). This CDR3 is built from 15 residues. The V gene lost 8 bases and the J gene lost 5 bases, with 18 bases spanning the gap. Germline V gene sequence: CDR1 MNHEY, CDR2 SVGAGI. This CDR3 is CASHRRSQGTGELFF. DNA of the CDR3: TGTGCCAGCCATAGGCGAAGCCAGGGGACCGGGGAGCTGTTTTTT.

The chain links TRBV28 to TRBJ1-1, with a tentative D call TRBD1 (5 bases). V was cut by 6 bases and J by 1 base, with 9 bases left in between. This CDR3 contains 13 residues. CDR1 MDHEN and CDR2 SYDVKM come from the germline V gene. CDR3 protein: CASRTDRNTEAFF. The CDR3 DNA reads TGTGCCAGCAGGACCGACAGGAACACTGAAGCTTTCTTT. The whole variable domain, filled in from reference TRBV28 and TRBJ1-1, reads DVKVTQSSRYLVKRTGEKVFLECVQDMDHENMFWYRQDPGLGLRLIYFSYDVKMKEKGDIPEGYSVSREKKERFSLILESASTNQTSMYLCASRTDRNTEAFFGQGTRLTVV.

CDR3 amino acids: CASSSRLAGGFTDTQYF. In DNA, the CDR3 is TGTGCCAGCAGCTCCCGACTAGCGGGAGGGTTTACAGATACGCAGTATTTT. This rearrangement joins TRBV7-2 to TRBJ2-3, with 14 bases matching TRBD2. This CDR3 has 17 residues. V was clipped by 4 bases and J by 3 bases; unmatched bases: 6. Germline V CDR1 and CDR2: SGHTA, FQGNSA.

This sequence joins TRBV6-2 or TRBV6-3 and TRBJ2-2; 7 bases align to TRBD2. The CDR3 runs 17 residues. CDR1 MNHEY and CDR2 SVGEGT come from the germline V gene. V lost 5 bases and J lost 8; bases outside the gene matches: 17. Here the CDR3 DNA reads TGTGCCAGCAGTCTCGATTCTCTAGCGGAGCGGCGGGGGGAGCTGTTTTTT. Its protein product is CASSLDSLAERRGELFF.

This clone was counted once. This sequence joins TRBV9 and TRBJ1-1; D possibly corresponds to TRBD1 (6 bases). The CDR3 spans 15 residues. V was clipped by 0 bases and J by 1 base, with 10 bases between them. In germline, CDR1 is SGDLS, CDR2 YYNGEE. The CDR3 sequence is CASSVVAGANTEAFF. CDR3 nucleotides: TGTGCCAGCAGCGTAGTAGCGGGGGCGAACACTGAAGCTTTCTTT.

The chain couples TRBV27 to TRBJ1-4; D is uncertain. The germline gives CDR1 MNHEY, CDR2 SMNVEV (reference sequence). CDR3 length equals 15 residues. V lost 5 bases and J 4 bases, leaving 14 bases between the germline ends. CDR3 DNA sequence: TGTGCCAGCAGTCCCTTGGCGGCCGGTAATGAAAAACTGTTTTTT. This translates into CASSPLAAGNEKLFF.

The chain is built from TRBV16 and TRBJ1-4, with D possibly TRBD1 on 5 matching bases. The CDR3 length is 16 residues. CDR1 is KGHSY, CDR2 FQNENV, per germline. V was shortened by 2 bases and J by 4 bases, with 14 bases between the two germline ends. The CDR3 protein is CASSQNRQSGNEKLFF. The CDR3 nucleotides read TGTGCCAGCAGCCAAAATCGACAGTCGGGTAATGAAAAACTGTTTTTT. The full variable domain, completed using reference TRBV16 and TRBJ1-4, is GEEVAQTPKHLVRGEGQKAKLYCAPIKGHSYVFWYQQVLKNEFKFLISFQNENVFDETGMPKERFSAKCLPNSPCSLEIQATKLEDSAVYFCASSQNRQSGNEKLFFGSGTQLSVL.

The chain couples TRBV19 to TRBJ1-3; D call uncertain. This CDR3 spans 13 amino acids. CDR1 is LNHDA, CDR2 SQIVND, per germline (reference sequence). V was clipped by 6 bases and J by 0 bases, with 6 bases between them. CDR3 amino acids: CASRSGSGNTIYF. CDR3 sequence (DNA): TGTGCCAGTAGATCGGGCTCTGGAAACACCATATATTTT.

This clone appeared once. The gene calls are TRBV6-5 and TRBJ1-3, with D possibly being TRBD1 (5 bases). The CDR3 runs 14 residues. The germline V and J ends were trimmed by 6 bases and 4 bases, with 13 bases remaining between them. Germline V gene data show CDR1 as MNHEY and CDR2 as SVGAGI. CDR3 sequence (DNA): TGTGCCAGCAGCCCCGACAGTTTCGGAAACACCATATATTTT. Its translation is CASSPDSFGNTIYF.

Only one count was recorded for this clone. The chain employs TRBV7-8 and TRBJ1-1, with D uncertain. Trimming took 2 bases from V and 7 from J, leaving 11 bases between them. Germline V lookup: CDR1 SGHVS, CDR2 FQNEAQ. This CDR3 contains 13 residues. DNA for the CDR3: TGTGCCAGCAGCTTAACGGAACGGGGTGAAGCTTTCTTT. As protein: CASSLTERGEAFF.

The chain couples TRBV29-1 to TRBJ2-3; 13 positions match TRBD2. The CDR3 extends over 14 amino acids. Germline V gene lookup returns CDR1 SQVTM and CDR2 ANQGSEA. The junction had 1 base not matched to a gene; V was cut back by 3 bases and J by 4 bases. CDR3 sequence: CSVEGLAGSDTQYF. CDR3 nucleotide sequence: TGCAGCGTTGAGGGACTAGCGGGATCAGATACGCAGTATTTT.

This chain links TRBV28 with TRBJ2-2; 8 bases are a match to TRBD2. The V gene end was trimmed by 3 bases and the J gene end by 1 base; junction bases not matched to a gene: 4. This CDR3 is 16 amino acids long. Germline assignment: CDR1 MDHEN and CDR2 SYDVKM. DNA for the CDR3: TGTGCCAGCAGTTTCCCCAGCGGGAGGAACACCGGGGAGCTGTTTTTT. Translated, it gives CASSFPSGRNTGELFF. Filled out from reference TRBV28 and TRBJ2-2, the complete variable domain reads DVKVTQSSRYLVKRTGEKVFLECVQDMDHENMFWYRQDPGLGLRLIYFSYDVKMKEKGDIPEGYSVSREKKERFSLILESASTNQTSMYLCASSFPSGRNTGELFFGEGSRLTVL.

The gene calls are TRBV5-5 and TRBJ2-7; 8 bases line up with TRBD1. The CDR3 contains 15 residues. V lost 4 bases and J lost 6; bases outside the gene matches: 12. Looked up from germline, CDR1 is SGHKS and CDR2 is YYEKEE (reference sequence). CDR3 sequence (DNA): TGTGCCAGCAGCCCCGGGCTGGACAGGGTTGTCGAGCAGTACTTC. Protein: CASSPGLDRVVEQYF.

This clone occurred a few times. The chain combines TRBV5-4 with TRBJ2-7, with 7 bases fitting TRBD2. CDR3 length: 13 amino acids. In germline, CDR1 is SGHNT, CDR2 YYREEE (reference sequence). Losses at the gene ends were 4 bases for V and 5 bases for J; bases not matched to a gene: 6. The CDR3 region is CASSPGGGHEQYF. The CDR3 region has the DNA TGTGCCAGCAGCCCGGGGGGAGGGCACGAGCAGTACTTC.

The chain couples TRBV28 to TRBJ1-1; TRBD1 is a possible D gene (5 bases). The V and J ends lost 5 bases and 1 base respectively, with 11 bases between them. The CDR3 spans 14 residues. In germline, CDR1 is MDHEN, CDR2 SYDVKM. The CDR3 spells CASSPPTANTEAFF. The CDR3 DNA reads TGTGCCAGCAGTCCCCCGACAGCGAACACTGAAGCTTTCTTT. Variable domain in full (rest from reference TRBV28 and TRBJ1-1): DVKVTQSSRYLVKRTGEKVFLECVQDMDHENMFWYRQDPGLGLRLIYFSYDVKMKEKGDIPEGYSVSREKKERFSLILESASTNQTSMYLCASSPPTANTEAFFGQGTRLTVV.

The genes are TRBV28 and TRBJ1-2; D gene ambiguous. V was clipped by 4 bases and J by 1 base, with 22 bases between them. This CDR3 is built from 18 residues. Per germline, CDR1 MDHEN and CDR2 SYDVKM. The CDR3 DNA reads as TGTGCCAGCAGTTCCCTTTCCGGGGTGAGAGGGCTTAACTATGGCTACACCTTC. Its translation: CASSSLSGVRGLNYGYTF.

This chain joins TRBV19 and TRBJ1-2; the match to TRBD1 covers 8 bases. The CDR3 runs 13 residues. The J segment lost 6 bases and the V segment lost 6 bases, leaving 6 bases of the junction unmatched. Germline CDR1 and CDR2: LNHDA and SQIVND (reference sequence). The DNA for the CDR3 is TGTGCCAGTAGCCAGGGGGCTTACGATGGCTACACCTTC. It translates to CASSQGAYDGYTF.

The chain joins TRBV5-1 to TRBJ1-2, with 10 bases aligning to TRBD1. Germline-derived CDR1 and CDR2 are SGHRS and YFSETQ. The CDR3 extends over 15 amino acids. V lost 0 bases and J lost 6; bases outside the gene matches: 5. CDR3: CASSLADRGLNGYTF. CDR3 DNA sequence: TGCGCCAGCAGCTTGGCCGACAGGGGGCTGAATGGCTACACCTTC.

The chain couples TRBV24-1 to TRBJ1-5; 7 nucleotides match TRBD1. Germline lookup yields CDR1 KGHDR and CDR2 SFDVKD. This CDR3 contains 18 residues. The J segment lost 3 bases and the V segment lost 4 bases, leaving 14 bases of the junction unmatched. CDR3 sequence reads: CATSDRSRDSVFNQPQHF. The CDR3, as DNA: TGTGCCACCAGTGACCGCTCCCGGGACAGCGTATTCAATCAGCCCCAGCATTTT.